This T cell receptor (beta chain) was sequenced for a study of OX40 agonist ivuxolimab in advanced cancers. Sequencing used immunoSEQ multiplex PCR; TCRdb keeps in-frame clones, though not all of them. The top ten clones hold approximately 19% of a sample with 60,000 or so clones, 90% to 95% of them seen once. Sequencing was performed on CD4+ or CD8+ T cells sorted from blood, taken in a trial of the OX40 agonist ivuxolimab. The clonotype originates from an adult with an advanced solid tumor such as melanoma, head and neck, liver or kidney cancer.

The chain's CDR3 is CASSRGTPFSYEQYF. Here the CDR3 DNA reads TGTGCCAGCAGCCGCGGGACACCTTTCTCCTACGAGCAGTACTTC. The rearrangement uses TRBV7-3 and TRBJ2-7; D is tentatively TRBD1 or TRBD2 (6 bases each). V lost 5 bases and J lost 0, with 14 bases in between. The CDR3 loop spans 15 amino acids. Per the germline V gene, CDR1 is SGHTA and CDR2 is FQGTGA.